This is a list of T cell receptor beta chains from one sample in a study of patients and donors after allogeneic stem cell transplantation. In TCRdb, the RT-PCR reads were re-called with MiXCR into one record per CDR3 protein. The table shows about 110,000 distinct CDR3 sequences, with 35% occurring only once. Sequencing was performed on blood, either unsorted or a sorted T cell fraction (not recorded which). The receptors come from a human donor who was either an allogeneic HSCT recipient or a stem cell or donor lymphocyte infusion donor (not recorded which). It is not recorded whose cells these are; they may come from a transplant donor. Each CDR3 is given with its conserved first and last residue. Each record gives: D gene, J gene, clone size, V gene, CDR3 protein, CDR3 DNA. A D gene is named only where the DNA matches it firmly. Rows may omit the clone size; those that give it use once, few, many or a size class.

TRBD1	TRBJ1-6	NA	TRBV7-2	CASSLGTGVTNSPLHF	TGTGCCAGCAGCTTAGGGACAGGGGTTACTAATTCACCCCTCCACTTT
NA	TRBJ1-5	NA	TRBV27	CASSLLGFSNQPQHF	TGTGCCAGCAGTTTGCTGGGGTTCAGCAATCAGCCCCAGCATTTT
NA	TRBJ1-5	NA	TRBV27	CASTADGYSNQPQHF	TGTGCCAGCACCGCCGACGGATATAGCAATCAGCCCCAGCATTTT
NA	TRBJ2-7	NA	TRBV4-2	CASSQDAAIGSSSSYEQYF	TGTGCCAGCAGCCAAGATGCGGCTATAGGTAGCTCCTCCTCCTACGAGCAGTACTTC
TRBD2	TRBJ2-1	few	TRBV7-9	CASSYGLAGEVEQFF	TGTGCCAGCAGCTATGGACTAGCGGGAGAAGTGGAGCAGTTCTTC
NA	TRBJ1-1	NA	TRBV7-9	CASSLAIGGLNTEAFF	TGTGCCAGCAGCTTAGCAATTGGGGGGTTGAACACTGAAGCTTTCTTT
NA	TRBJ1-1	many	TRBV28	CASSLLRDRTEAFF	TGTGCCAGCAGTTTACTGAGGGATCGCACTGAAGCTTTCTTT
NA	TRBJ2-7	NA	TRBV20-1	CSATEGSGISYEQYF	TGCAGTGCTACTGAAGGAAGCGGAATCTCCTACGAGCAGTACTTC
NA	TRBJ2-3	few	TRBV4-3	CASSQDSRRVGDTQYF	TGCGCCAGCAGCCAAGATAGTAGGAGGGTTGGAGATACGCAGTATTTT
NA	TRBJ1-5	few	TRBV15	CATSRVYGPDQPQHF	TGTGCCACCAGCAGAGTGTACGGGCCCGATCAGCCCCAGCATTTT
NA	TRBJ1-2	few	TRBV2	CASRKEAGFHGYTF	TGTGCCAGCAGGAAGGAAGCGGGGTTCCATGGCTACACCTTC
NA	TRBJ2-3	NA	TRBV7-2	CASSPAGRGDTQYF	TGTGCCAGCAGCCCCGCCGGGCGGGGAGATACGCAGTATTTT
NA	TRBJ2-6	NA	TRBV27	CASRGIAGANVLTF	TGTGCCAGCAGGGGGATTGCTGGGGCCAACGTCCTGACTTTC
NA	TRBJ1-1	few	TRBV7-2	CASSGGINTEAFF	TGTGCCAGCAGCGGGGGAATAAACACTGAAGCTTTCTTT
NA	TRBJ1-1	few	TRBV12-3/TRBV12-4	CATGPGMNTEAFF	TGTGCTACAGGGCCAGGGATGAACACTGAAGCTTTCTTT
NA	TRBJ2-1	NA	TRBV6-5	CASRMGHTTMAQFF	TGTGCCAGCAGGATGGGACATACTACAATGGCGCAGTTCTTC
TRBD1	TRBJ1-6	NA	TRBV28	CASSTGGESPLHF	TGTGCCAGCAGTACAGGGGGTGAATCACCCCTCCACTTT
NA	TRBJ2-1	once	TRBV6-5	CASSYGDGSYNEQFF	TGTGCCAGCAGTTACGGGGATGGCTCCTACAATGAGCAGTTCTTC
NA	TRBJ1-1	NA	TRBV3-1	CASSQGQGRIDEAFF	TGTGCCAGCAGCCAAGGGCAGGGGCGCATAGATGAAGCTTTCTTT
NA	TRBJ1-3	NA	TRBV20-1	CSARALSGNTIYF	TGCAGTGCTAGAGCCCTCTCTGGAAACACCATATATTTT
NA	TRBJ2-2	NA	TRBV29-1	CSVEDLRDLTSTGELFF	TGCAGCGTTGAAGATCTTCGGGACCTTACGAGCACCGGGGAGCTGTTTTTT
TRBD1	TRBJ1-3	NA	TRBV7-9	CASSPPRQGAGNTIYF	TGTGCCAGCAGCCCCCCCCGACAGGGAGCCGGAAACACCATATATTTT
NA	TRBJ1-2	few	TRBV7-9	CASSFSNRDYGYTF	TGTGCCAGCAGCTTTAGTAACAGGGACTATGGCTACACCTTC
NA	TRBJ2-3	NA	TRBV24-1	CATSVGGVDTQYF	TGTGCCACCAGTGTGGGGGGCGTAGATACGCAGTATTTT
TRBD2	TRBJ2-7	NA	TRBV5-1	CASSLMGVAGVYEQYF	TGCGCCAGCAGCCTGATGGGAGTAGCGGGAGTCTACGAGCAGTACTTC
NA	TRBJ2-7	NA	TRBV18	CASSPPPRNGEQYF	TGTGCCAGCTCACCACCCCCCAGGAACGGAGAGCAGTACTTC
NA	TRBJ1-6	few	TRBV20-1	CSAAPGRPNSPLHF	TGCAGTGCTGCACCCGGCCGCCCTAATTCACCCCTCCACTTT
TRBD1	TRBJ1-2	NA	TRBV20-1	CSATGQNYGYTF	TGCAGTGCTACGGGACAGAACTATGGCTACACCTTC
NA	TRBJ2-7	NA	TRBV4-3	CASSQDRDEQYF	TGCGCCAGCAGCCAAGATCGCGACGAGCAGTACTTC
NA	TRBJ1-5	NA	TRBV27	CASSPFLWGDSNQPQHF	TGTGCCAGCAGTCCGTTTCTCTGGGGGGATAGCAATCAGCCCCAGCATTTT
TRBD1	TRBJ1-6	NA	TRBV15	CATSSRTGASPLHF	TGTGCCACCAGCAGCAGGACAGGGGCTTCACCCCTCCACTTT
NA	TRBJ1-1	NA	TRBV5-1	CASSLGEKAFF	TGCGCCAGCAGCTTGGGAGAGAAAGCTTTCTTT
NA	TRBJ1-5	NA	TRBV7-9	CASSLGWGVQPQHF	TGTGCCAGCAGCTTAGGCTGGGGGGTTCAGCCCCAGCATTTT
NA	TRBJ2-1	NA	TRBV20-1	CSARAYGPSSYNEQFF	TGCAGTGCTAGAGCTTACGGGCCAAGCTCCTACAATGAGCAGTTCTTC
NA	TRBJ1-3	few	TRBV7-2	CASRRSDSGNTIYF	TGTGCCAGCAGGCGCAGCGATTCTGGAAACACCATATATTTT
NA	TRBJ2-7	NA	TRBV4-2	CASSQLEGSYEQYF	TGTGCCAGCAGCCAATTGGAGGGCTCCTACGAGCAGTACTTC
TRBD2	TRBJ2-7	NA	TRBV6-5	CASSSSGYEQYF	TGTGCCAGCAGTTCTAGCGGCTACGAGCAGTACTTC
NA	TRBJ2-1	NA	TRBV9	CASSVKRASSYNEQFF	TGTGCCAGCAGCGTCAAGCGGGCGAGCTCCTACAATGAGCAGTTCTTC
NA	TRBJ2-1	NA	TRBV6-6	CASSYLGTYNEQFF	TGTGCCAGCAGTTACCTAGGGACCTACAATGAGCAGTTCTTC
NA	TRBJ2-1	few	TRBV4-3	CASSQEGGNEQFF	TGCGCCAGCAGCCAAGAAGGGGGGAATGAGCAGTTCTTC
NA	TRBJ2-7	NA	TRBV2	CASSAGSSGTYEQYF	TGTGCCAGCAGTGCAGGTTCCAGCGGCACCTACGAGCAGTACTTC
TRBD2	TRBJ2-1	NA	TRBV5-1	CASSWGLAGINEQFF	TGCGCCAGCAGTTGGGGACTAGCGGGCATTAATGAGCAGTTCTTC
NA	TRBJ1-1	NA	TRBV6-2/TRBV6-3	CASSGDTMNTEAFF	TGTGCCAGCAGCGGGGACACTATGAACACTGAAGCTTTCTTT
TRBD1	TRBJ1-4	once	TRBV20-1	CSARTGGDEKLFF	TGCAGTGCAAGGACAGGGGGGGACGAAAAACTGTTTTTT
NA	TRBJ1-1	NA	TRBV5-1	CASSFFGRSMNTEAFF	TGCGCCAGCAGCTTCTTTGGACGGAGCATGAACACTGAAGCTTTCTTT
NA	TRBJ1-1	many	TRBV20-1	CSARRQLNTEAFF	TGCAGTGCTAGACGCCAGTTGAACACTGAAGCTTTCTTT
NA	TRBJ1-2	NA	TRBV20-1	CSARDPPYGYTF	TGCAGTGCTAGGGACCCTCCATATGGCTACACCTTC
TRBD1	TRBJ1-1	once	TRBV7-9	CASSVYRQGANTEAFF	TGTGCCAGCAGCGTATACAGGCAGGGGGCGAACACTGAAGCTTTCTTT
TRBD2	TRBJ2-5	NA	TRBV5-1	CASSLRLAEETQYF	TGCGCCAGCAGCTTGAGACTAGCGGAAGAGACCCAGTACTTC
NA	TRBJ2-7	few	TRBV18	CASSPGYEQYF	TGTGCCAGCTCACCAGGGTACGAGCAGTACTTC
TRBD1	TRBJ1-1	few	TRBV29-1	CSADRGYTEAFF	TGCAGCGCTGACAGGGGCTACACTGAAGCTTTCTTT
NA	TRBJ2-7	NA	TRBV18	CASSPPMLRLPYEQYF	TGTGCCAGCTCACCACCGATGCTGAGATTACCTTACGAGCAGTACTTC
TRBD1	TRBJ1-1	few	TRBV7-9	CASSTHGQDTEAFF	TGTGCCAGCAGCACCCACGGACAGGACACTGAAGCTTTCTTT
NA	TRBJ1-5	NA	TRBV6-5	CASRLGAGRNQPQHF	TGTGCCAGCAGACTAGGGGCTGGTCGGAATCAGCCCCAGCATTTT
NA	TRBJ1-2	NA	TRBV4-3	CASSPRYDGENYGYTF	TGCGCCAGCAGCCCGAGATACGACGGGGAAAACTATGGCTACACCTTC
NA	TRBJ2-7	few	TRBV7-9	CASSFNEQYF	TGTGCCAGCAGCTTCAACGAGCAGTACTTC
NA	TRBJ2-2	NA	TRBV12-3/TRBV12-4	CASSLEWWTGELFF	TGTGCCAGCAGTTTAGAATGGTGGACCGGGGAGCTGTTTTTT